Only one count was recorded for the clone carrying this T cell receptor (beta chain). The repertoire was sequenced with immunoSEQ multiplex PCR; TCRdb's copy has only in-frame clones and lacks some. The sample shows 80,000 or so clones, approximately 89% of them seen only once. This entry belongs to a study of OX40 agonist ivuxolimab in advanced cancers. Between the trimmed V and J ends, which lost 7 bases and 8 bases, there was a span of 14 bases. The CDR3 sequence is 12 residues long. From germline, CDR1 is SNHLY and CDR2 FYNNEI. Specimen: CD4+ or CD8+ T cells sorted from blood, collected in a trial of the OX40 agonist ivuxolimab. The chain employs TRBV2 and TRBJ1-2; D gene unclear. This clonotype originated in an adult with an advanced solid tumor such as melanoma, head and neck, liver or kidney cancer. The chain's CDR3 is CASTYTLFGYTF. CDR3 sequence (DNA): TGTGCCAGCACTTATACCCTCTTCGGCTACACCTTC.